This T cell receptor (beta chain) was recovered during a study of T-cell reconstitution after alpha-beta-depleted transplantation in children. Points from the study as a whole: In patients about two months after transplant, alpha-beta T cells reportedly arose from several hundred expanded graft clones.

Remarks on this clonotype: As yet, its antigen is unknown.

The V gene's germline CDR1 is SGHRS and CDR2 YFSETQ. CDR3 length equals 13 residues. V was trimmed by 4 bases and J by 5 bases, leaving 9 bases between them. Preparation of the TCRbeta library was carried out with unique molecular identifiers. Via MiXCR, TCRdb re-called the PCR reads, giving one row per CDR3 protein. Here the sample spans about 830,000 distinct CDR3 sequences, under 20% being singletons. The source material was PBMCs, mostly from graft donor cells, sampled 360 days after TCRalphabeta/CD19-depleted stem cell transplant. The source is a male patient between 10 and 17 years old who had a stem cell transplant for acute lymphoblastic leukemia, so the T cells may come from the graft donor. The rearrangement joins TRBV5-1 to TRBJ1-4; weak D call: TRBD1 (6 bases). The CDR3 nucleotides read TGCGCCAGCAGCCAGGGGATAAATGAAAAACTGTTTTTT. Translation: CASSQGINEKLFF. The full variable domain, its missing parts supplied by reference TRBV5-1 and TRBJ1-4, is KAGVTQTPRYLIKTRGQQVTLSCSPISGHRSVSWYQQTPGQGLQFLFEYFSETQRNKGNFPGRFSGRQFSNSRSEMNVSTLELGDSALYLCASSQGINEKLFFGSGTQLSVL.